This record looks at one T cell receptor (beta chain) sequence and its context. The antigen remains undetermined. For sorted subsets, 150 to 200 ng DNA per replicate equaled around 30,000 T cell genomes. Assay: immunoSEQ multiplex PCR; the TCRdb copy retains only in-frame clones and omits some. The sample lists about 2.1 million clones; just over 90% were seen once. This specimen belongs to a study of shared clonotypes between healthy human individuals. Findings of the study overall: A limitation of the genetic and exposure-history diversity represented arose from few donors. Relative to memory subsets, naive subsets generally showed larger estimated richness.

CD45RO negativity and positive selection for CCR7 defined naive CD8 cells, a population that excluded terminally differentiated effector memory CD45RA+ cells. Within Nashville, Tennessee resided all donors, each a Caucasian adult. The CDR3 is 16 amino acids. Germline-derived CDR1 and CDR2 are MGHRA and YSYEKL. Trimming took off 1 base at V and 3 bases at J, with 12 bases between the two ends. The chain uses TRBV4-1 and TRBJ2-2; perhaps TRBD2 as D (5 bases). The clonotype comes from a man aged 18 to 30 in good health. Some clones in this sample may be carry-over from other donors' samples. What was sequenced was naive CD8+ T cells from PBMCs. CDR3 nucleotides: TGCGCCAGCAGCCAAGTTAGACGGGAAGACACCGGGGAGCTGTTTTTT. Translated: CASSQVRREDTGELFF.